What follows are 7 T cell receptor beta chains derived from one specimen sequenced in a study of blood T cell repertoires in COVID-19. This table comes from immunoSEQ multiplex PCR, and its TCRdb copy is limited to in-frame clones, with some not included. The table records more than 80,000 clones, about 88% of them present only once. The specimen sequenced was peripheral blood. The receptor set was obtained from an elderly man with acute or convalescent COVID-19.

The rearrangement joins TRBV19 to TRBJ1-2; D call uncertain. CDR3 size: 15 residues. The germline CDR1 and CDR2 sequences are LNHDA and SQIVND (reference sequence). Trimming removed 3 bases from V and 5 bases from J, with 16 bases in between. The CDR3 coding sequence is TGTGCCAGTAGTATTCTTGGCAACCCACCATATGGCTACACCTTC. Amino acid sequence: CASSILGNPPYGYTF. Filled out from reference TRBV19 and TRBJ1-2, the complete variable domain reads DGGITQSPKYLFRKEGQNVTLSCEQNLNHDAMYWYRQDPGQGLRLIYYSQIVNDFQKGDIAEGYSVSREKKESFPLTVTSAQKNPTAFYLCASSILGNPPYGYTFGSGTRLTVV.

V usage is TRBV11-2 and J usage is TRBJ2-1, with D perhaps matching TRBD1 (6 bases). V was cut by 4 bases and J by 5 bases, with 12 bases left in between. Germline loops: CDR1 SGHAT, CDR2 FQNNGV. CDR3 length: 14 amino acids. CDR3: CASSWDTKNNEQFF. The CDR3 DNA reads TGTGCCAGCAGCTGGGACACTAAGAACAATGAGCAGTTCTTC.

The chain joins TRBV25-1 to TRBJ1-4; 7 bases are shared with TRBD1. Germline V gene data show CDR1 as MGHDK and CDR2 as SYGVNS. V dropped 3 bases and J dropped 8; count of bases not matched to a gene: 9. This CDR3 is 15 amino acids long. Here the CDR3 reads CASSDPRQGVEKLFF. For the CDR3, the DNA is TGTGCCAGCAGTGACCCCCGACAGGGCGTAGAAAAACTGTTTTTT.

This chain connects TRBV28 to TRBJ2-3; D remains ambiguous. Germline loops: CDR1 MDHEN, CDR2 SYDVKM. The CDR3 has 13 amino acids. V was trimmed by 2 bases and J by 0 bases, leaving 3 bases between them. DNA of the CDR3: TGTGCCAGCAGTTTAGAGAGCACAGATACGCAGTATTTT. Protein: CASSLESTDTQYF.

This chain uses TRBV14 with TRBJ2-1; TRBD2 agrees at 12 bases. Germline V gene lookup returns CDR1 SGHDN and CDR2 FVKESK. The CDR3 spans 18 residues. V was pared by 0 bases and J by 6 bases, with 9 bases of the junction left unmatched. CDR3 sequence (DNA): TGTGCCAGCAGCCAAGATGGGGTTCGACTAGCGGGAGTCAATGAGCAGTTCTTC. The encoded protein is CASSQDGVRLAGVNEQFF.

The chain joins TRBV7-3 to TRBJ2-1; TRBD2 aligns across 10 bases. Germline V CDR1 and CDR2: SGHTA, FQGTGA. V shed 3 bases, J shed 6 bases, and the junction held 5 bases outside the gene matches. CDR3 length equals 15 residues. CDR3 sequence (DNA): TGTGCCAGCAGCTTGAGCGGGAGGGCCTTCAATGAGCAGTTCTTC. Translation gives CASSLSGRAFNEQFF.

The CDR3 bases are TGTGCCAGCAGCTTGGGACTAGTAGGAACTGGGGCCAACGTCCTGACTTTC. Its protein product is CASSLGLVGTGANVLTF. The chain recombines TRBV7-3 with TRBJ2-6; 8 nucleotides align to TRBD2. The CDR3 covers 17 residues. The germline V gene encodes CDR1 SGHTA and CDR2 FQGTGA. Trimming removed 3 bases from V and 2 bases from J; junction bases left unmatched: 6.